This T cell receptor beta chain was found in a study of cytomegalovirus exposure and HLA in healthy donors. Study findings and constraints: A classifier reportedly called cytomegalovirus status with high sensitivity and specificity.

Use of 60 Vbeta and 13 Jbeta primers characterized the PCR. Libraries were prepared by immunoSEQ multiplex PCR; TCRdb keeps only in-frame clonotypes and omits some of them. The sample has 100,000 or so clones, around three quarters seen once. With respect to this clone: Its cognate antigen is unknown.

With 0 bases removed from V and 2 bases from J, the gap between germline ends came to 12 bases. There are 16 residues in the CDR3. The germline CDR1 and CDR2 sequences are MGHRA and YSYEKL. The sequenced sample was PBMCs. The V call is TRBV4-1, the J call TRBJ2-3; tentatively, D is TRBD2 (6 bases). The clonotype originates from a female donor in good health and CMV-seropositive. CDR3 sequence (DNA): TGCGCCAGCAGCCAAGAACGGGACTTGTTCACAGATACGCAGTATTTT. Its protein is CASSQERDLFTDTQYF.